These 6 T cell receptor beta chains were sequenced from one sample in a study of glioma-infiltrating T cells after dendritic cell vaccination. Time point: after dendritic cell vaccination, including at tumor progression/relapse. This table comes from immunoSEQ multiplex PCR, and its TCRdb copy is limited to in-frame clones, with some not included. The sample yields fewer than 30,000 clones, roughly 86% seen once. The source material was blood, sampled after dendritic cell vaccination. The receptors derive from a human donor with glioblastoma.

The rearrangement links TRBV2 to TRBJ1-5; D uncertain. V gave up 6 bases and J gave up 4 bases, with 16 bases separating them. CDR1 is SNHLY and CDR2 is FYNNEI in the germline V gene. CDR3 size: 15 residues. CDR3 sequence (DNA): TGTGCCAGCAGACCCGAGATTACAGATAATCAGCCCCAGCATTTT. Its protein is CASRPEITDNQPQHF.

This chain uses TRBV6-5 with TRBJ1-3; 9 positions agree with TRBD1. Per the germline V gene, CDR1 is MNHEY and CDR2 is SVGAGI. The CDR3 has 15 amino acids. V was clipped by 6 bases and J by 2 bases; unmatched bases: 5. This CDR3 reads CASRSGTGTGNTIYF. CDR3 DNA sequence: TGTGCCAGCAGGTCCGGGACAGGGACTGGAAACACCATATATTTT.

The gene calls are TRBV5-1 and TRBJ2-5, with a weak D call TRBD2 (5 bases). CDR3 length: 12 amino acids. Looked up from germline, CDR1 is SGHRS and CDR2 is YFSETQ. V lost 5 bases to trimming and J lost 0 bases, with 5 bases between them. This CDR3 is CASRRDQETQYF. The CDR3 DNA sequence: TGCGCCAGCAGGCGGGACCAAGAGACCCAGTACTTC.

This chain joins TRBV2 and TRBJ1-3; TRBD1 is a possible D gene (5 bases). The CDR3 contains 14 residues. Trimming took 3 bases from V and 4 from J, leaving 10 bases between them. Germline CDR1 reads SNHLY; CDR2 reads FYNNEI. CDR3 coding DNA: TGTGCCAGCAGTGAGAGCAGGGCCGGAAACACCATATATTTT. It translates to CASSESRAGNTIYF.

The chain uses TRBV7-2 and TRBJ2-7; TRBD2 is a possible D gene (7 bases). The length of the CDR3 is 16 residues. V was cut by 5 bases and J by 2 bases, with 19 bases left in between. Germline CDR1 and CDR2: SGHTA and FQGNSA. The CDR3 loop is CASSIPRGLPTYEQYF. DNA of the CDR3: TGTGCCAGCAGCATCCCGCGGGGGCTCCCGACCTACGAGCAGTACTTC.

J is TRBJ1-6 and V is TRBV7-9, with 10 bases lining up with TRBD1. CDR1 and CDR2 from the germline V gene are SEHNR and FQNEAQ (reference sequence). This CDR3 is 16 amino acids long. The V segment lost 0 bases and the J segment 10 bases; nucleotides outside the gene matches: 6. This CDR3 reads CASSLAPGQGGSPLHF. The CDR3 DNA sequence: TGTGCCAGCAGCTTAGCGCCCGGACAGGGGGGATCACCCCTCCACTTT.